This entry describes one T cell receptor beta chain. This sample is drawn from a study of blood T cell repertoires in COVID-19. As for the study in general: T cells, B-cell-depleted T cells, or PBMCs supplied cDNA or gDNA.

CDR3 length: 15 amino acids. Germline V gene lookup returns CDR1 MNHEY and CDR2 SVGAGI. Trimming cost V 0 bases and J 5 bases, with 10 bases left between them. In the study's own analysis: Quantification of nucleated cells was approximated via reference gene primer amplification. This table comes from immunoSEQ multiplex PCR, and its TCRdb copy is limited to in-frame clones, with some not included. The DNA gave D and trimming, while V, J and clone size come from that table. The repertoire includes some 260,000 clones, more than 65% of them detected once, and around 2.9% sits in the top ten. The TCR sequence derives from a woman aged 18-29 years with acute or convalescent COVID-19. The sample comprised peripheral blood. The chain carries TRBV6-5 and TRBJ1-4; no clear D. The DNA for the CDR3 is TGTGCCAGCAGTTACTCAGGCAGCGCAAATGAAAAACTGTTTTTT. This gives the protein CASSYSGSANEKLFF.